This T cell receptor beta chain appears in the sequencing data of a study of OX40 agonist ivuxolimab in advanced cancers. Exclusion applied to patients with autoimmune disease history or systemic immunosuppression. Study-wide results and caveats: Expanded clones tended on average to be more numerous among CD8+ T cells than CD4+.

Note on this clone: Its antigen is undetermined. Being one base from a much bigger clone, this may be a read error.

Sequencing was performed with immunoSEQ multiplex PCR; in TCRdb, only in-frame clones are kept and a portion is missing. The sample carries fewer than 90,000 clones, about four fifths recorded once. The starting material was CD4+ or CD8+ T cells sorted from blood, obtained in a trial of the OX40 agonist ivuxolimab. The receptor's source is an adult with an advanced solid tumor such as melanoma, head and neck, liver or kidney cancer.

The CDR3 sequence is CASSLTRQSTYEQYF. The CDR3 DNA is TGTGCCAGCTCACTCACTCGCCAGAGTACCTACGAGCAGTACTTC. V is TRBV18 and J is TRBJ2-7; D remains ambiguous. With 4 bases removed from V and 2 bases from J, the gap between germline ends came to 15 bases. Germline lookup yields CDR1 KGHSH and CDR2 LQKENI. CDR3 size: 15 residues.